This T cell receptor beta chain was sequenced in a study of early T cells in non-severe SARS-CoV-2 infection. Each single cDNA molecule received a unique molecular identifier. TCRdb re-analysed the 5' RACE reads in MiXCR, keeping a single row per CDR3 protein. The table shows about 55,000 distinct CDR3 sequences, with under 8% occurring only once. This clonotype has a handful of counts. The CDR3 length is 11 residues. CDR1 and CDR2 from the germline V gene are DFQATT and SNEGSKA (reference sequence). V was shortened by 6 bases and J by 11 bases, with 16 bases between the two germline ends. The chain couples TRBV20-1 to TRBJ1-1; no clear D. The specimen was whole blood, collected at baseline. The origin of this receptor is an adult who was a healthcare worker with PCR-confirmed SARS-CoV-2 infection or an uninfected control (not recorded which). The DNA for the CDR3 is TGCAGTGCGGAAGGAGATTTACGGGCTTTCTTT. Its translation: CSAEGDLRAFF.